The rows below give T cell receptor beta chains drawn from one sample of a study of cytomegalovirus exposure and HLA in healthy donors. The method was immunoSEQ multiplex PCR; TCRdb's version includes in-frame clones alone and lacks a portion of them. The top ten clones hold 0.58% of a sample with a few hundred thousand clones, 70% to 85% of them seen once. Sequenced sample: PBMCs. Source of these receptors: a woman in her thirties or forties in good health and CMV-seronegative. CDR3s include the opening cysteine and the closing phenylalanine or tryptophan. A D gene is named only where the DNA matches it firmly.

TRBV30	TRBJ2-1	-	TGTGCCTGGAGGCCCATCGGGGTTATCAATGAGCAGTTCTTC	CAWRPIGVINEQFF
TRBV5-6	TRBJ2-5	-	TGTGCCAGCAGCGGGGGGGCCTTGGAGACCCAGTACTTC	CASSGGALETQYF
TRBV28	TRBJ2-7	TRBD2	TGTGCCAGCAGTTTATTGGCGGGGGGTACCAGTGGAGGCTACGAGCAGTACTTC	CASSLLAGGTSGGYEQYF
TRBV15	TRBJ2-1	-	TGTGCCACCAGCAGAGGGGGGCCCTATGAGCAGTTCTTC	CATSRGGPYEQFF
TRBV7-9	TRBJ2-7	-	TGTTCCAGCAGCTTACTGACTAGTTCCTACGAGCAGTACTTC	CSSSLLTSSYEQYF
TRBV5-1	TRBJ2-2	-	TGCGCCAGCAGGCTGGAGGCCACCACCGGGGAGCTGTTTTTT	CASRLEATTGELFF
TRBV18	TRBJ1-5	-	TGTGCCAGCTCACGGGAGACGGGGGGGGATCAGCCCCAGCATTTT	CASSRETGGDQPQHF
TRBV5-6	TRBJ1-1	TRBD1	TGTGCCAGCAGTCGGGGACAGGGAACATCGAGCACTGAAGCTTTCTTT	CASSRGQGTSSTEAFF
TRBV4-1	TRBJ1-3	-	TGCGCCAGCAGCCAAGAGGACAGCATCTCTGGAAACACCATATATTTT	CASSQEDSISGNTIYF
TRBV4-3	TRBJ1-6	-	TGCGCCAGCAGCCAAGAGCGACAGTCCAGCTCCTATAATTCACCCCTCCACTTT	CASSQERQSSSYNSPLHF
TRBV30	TRBJ2-1	-	TGTGCCTGGAGGATAGCTAGCTCCTACAATGAGCAGTTCTTC	CAWRIASSYNEQFF
TRBV4-3	TRBJ2-1	TRBD2	TGCGCCAGCAGCCAAACTGGGACTAGCGGGGGATACAATGAGCAGTTCTTC	CASSQTGTSGGYNEQFF
TRBV6-1	TRBJ2-7	TRBD1	TGTGCCAGCAGTGCGGACAGGTTCCACGAGCAGTACTTC	CASSADRFHEQYF
TRBV7-9	TRBJ2-7	TRBD1	TGTGCCAGCAGCTCCCCGGGACAGGGTAATTCCTACGAGCAGTACTTC	CASSSPGQGNSYEQYF
TRBV2	TRBJ1-3	TRBD1	TGTGCCAGCAGTGGGCCCGGGACAGGAGATGGAAACACCATATATTTT	CASSGPGTGDGNTIYF
TRBV4-2	TRBJ2-1	-	TGTGCCAGCAGCCAAGAGGAGCAGTACAATGAGCAGTTCTTC	CASSQEEQYNEQFF